This TCR beta chain stems from a study of blood T cell repertoires in COVID-19. Only in-frame clones appear in the TCRdb table, and some are missing; sequencing was by immunoSEQ multiplex PCR. The table records 150,000 to 200,000 clones, 76% of them present only once. The table lists this clone with a few counts. The CDR3 loop spans 15 amino acids. Germline values: CDR1 MDHEN, CDR2 SYDVKM. Germline trimming cut 3 bases from V and 10 bases from J; bases unmatched to any gene: 9. Clinical history reported by participants formed the basis on which cohorts were assigned. The chain is built from TRBV28 and TRBJ1-6, with 7 bases that match TRBD1. This clonotype was sampled from a woman aged 45-65 years with acute COVID-19. The sequencing sample was made of PBMCs or T cells enriched from blood (not recorded which). The DNA of the CDR3 is TGTGCCAGCAGTTTGGGGGACAGAAATAGATCACCCCTCCACTTT. Amino acid sequence: CASSLGDRNRSPLHF.